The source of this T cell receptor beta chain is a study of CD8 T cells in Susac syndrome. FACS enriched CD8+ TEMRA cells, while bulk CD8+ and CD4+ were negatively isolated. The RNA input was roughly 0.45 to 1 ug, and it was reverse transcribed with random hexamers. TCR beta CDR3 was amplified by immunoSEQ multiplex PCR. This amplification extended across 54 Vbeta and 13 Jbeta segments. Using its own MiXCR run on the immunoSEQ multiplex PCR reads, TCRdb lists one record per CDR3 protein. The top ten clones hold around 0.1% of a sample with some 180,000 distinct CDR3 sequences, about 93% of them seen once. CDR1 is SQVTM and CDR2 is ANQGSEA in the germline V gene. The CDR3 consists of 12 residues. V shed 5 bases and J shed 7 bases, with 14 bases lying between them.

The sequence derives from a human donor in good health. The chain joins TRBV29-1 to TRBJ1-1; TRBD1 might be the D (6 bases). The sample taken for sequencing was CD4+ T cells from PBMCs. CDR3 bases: TGCAGCGTTCGAGGGGGTGACTTTGAAGCTTTCTTT. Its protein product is CSVRGGDFEAFF.